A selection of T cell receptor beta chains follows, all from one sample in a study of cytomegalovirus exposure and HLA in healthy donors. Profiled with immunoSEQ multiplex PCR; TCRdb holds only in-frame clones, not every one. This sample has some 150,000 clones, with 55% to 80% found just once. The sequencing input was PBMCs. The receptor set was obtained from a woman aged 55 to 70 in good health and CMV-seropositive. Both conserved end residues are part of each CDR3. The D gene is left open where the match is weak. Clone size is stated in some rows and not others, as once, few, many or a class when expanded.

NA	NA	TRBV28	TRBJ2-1	CASSLPAYNEQFF	TGTGCCAGCAGTTTACCCGCCTACAATGAGCAGTTCTTC
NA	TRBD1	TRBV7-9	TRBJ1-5	CASSGQGSNQPQHF	TGTGCCAGTTCAGGACAGGGGAGCAATCAGCCCCAGCATTTT
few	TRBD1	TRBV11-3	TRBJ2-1	CASSSRTGTNEQFF	TGTGCCAGCAGCTCAAGGACAGGGACGAATGAGCAGTTCTTC
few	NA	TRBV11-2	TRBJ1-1	CASSRSGDTEAFF	TGTGCCAGCAGCCGCTCGGGGGACACTGAAGCTTTCTTT
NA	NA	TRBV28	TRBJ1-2	CASSLLVDGYTF	TGTGCCAGCAGTTTATTGGTAGATGGCTACACCTTC
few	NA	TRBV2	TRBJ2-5	CASSGRYQETQYF	TGTGCCAGCAGTGGGAGGTACCAAGAGACCCAGTACTTC
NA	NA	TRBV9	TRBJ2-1	CASSPRNSPNEQFF	TGTGCCAGCAGCCCCCGTAATAGTCCCAATGAGCAGTTCTTC
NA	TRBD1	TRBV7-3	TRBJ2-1	CASSLRGQGVDNEQFF	TGTGCCAGCAGCTTAAGGGGACAGGGGGTAGACAATGAGCAGTTCTTC
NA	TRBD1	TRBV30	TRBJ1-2	CAWSEGQGEYYGYTF	TGTGCCTGGAGTGAGGGACAGGGGGAATACTATGGCTACACCTTC
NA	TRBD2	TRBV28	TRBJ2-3	CASSSLAGSSTDTQYF	TGTGCCAGCAGTTCCCTAGCGGGGTCTAGCACAGATACGCAGTATTTT
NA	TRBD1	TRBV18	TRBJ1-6	CASSNGQEISPLHF	TGTGCCAGCTCAAACGGACAGGAGATTTCACCCCTCCACTTT
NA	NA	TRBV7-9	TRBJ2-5	CASNHPRSAETQYF	TGTGCCAGCAACCACCCCAGGTCCGCCGAGACCCAGTACTTC
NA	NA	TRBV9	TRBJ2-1	CASSVDGSYNEQFF	TGTGCCAGCAGCGTAGATGGTAGCTACAATGAGCAGTTCTTC
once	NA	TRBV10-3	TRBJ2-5	CAISESTGIETQYF	TGTGCCATCAGTGAGTCTACAGGGATAGAGACCCAGTACTTC
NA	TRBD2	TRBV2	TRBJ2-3	CASSEPSGSTDTQYF	TGTGCCAGCAGTGAACCTAGCGGGTCCACAGATACGCAGTATTTT